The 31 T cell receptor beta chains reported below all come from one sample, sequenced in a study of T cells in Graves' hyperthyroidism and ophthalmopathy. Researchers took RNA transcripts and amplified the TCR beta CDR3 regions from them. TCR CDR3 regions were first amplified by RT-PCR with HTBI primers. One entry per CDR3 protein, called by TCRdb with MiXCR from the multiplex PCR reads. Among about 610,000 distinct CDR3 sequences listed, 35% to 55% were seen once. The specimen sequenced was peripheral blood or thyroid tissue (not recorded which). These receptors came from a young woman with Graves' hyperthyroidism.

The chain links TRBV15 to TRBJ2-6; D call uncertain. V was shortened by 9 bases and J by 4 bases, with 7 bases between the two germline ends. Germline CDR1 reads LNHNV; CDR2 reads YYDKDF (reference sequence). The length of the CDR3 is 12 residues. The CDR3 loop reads CATVEGANVLTF. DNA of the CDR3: TGTGCCACGGTGGAGGGGGCCAACGTCCTGACTTTC. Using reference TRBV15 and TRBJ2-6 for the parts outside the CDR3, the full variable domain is DAMVIQNPRYQVTQFGKPVTLSCSQTLNHNVMYWYQQKSSQAPKLLFHYYDKDFNNEADTPDNFQSRRPNTSFCFLDIRSPGLGDTAMYLCATVEGANVLTFGAGSRLTVL.

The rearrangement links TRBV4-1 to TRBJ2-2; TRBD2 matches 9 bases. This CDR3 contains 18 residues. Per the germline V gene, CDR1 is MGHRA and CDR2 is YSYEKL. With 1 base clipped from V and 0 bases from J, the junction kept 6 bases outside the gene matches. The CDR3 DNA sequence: TGCGCCAGCAGCCAAGGTGGGCTAGCGGGGACGAACACCGGGGAGCTGTTTTTT. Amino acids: CASSQGGLAGTNTGELFF.

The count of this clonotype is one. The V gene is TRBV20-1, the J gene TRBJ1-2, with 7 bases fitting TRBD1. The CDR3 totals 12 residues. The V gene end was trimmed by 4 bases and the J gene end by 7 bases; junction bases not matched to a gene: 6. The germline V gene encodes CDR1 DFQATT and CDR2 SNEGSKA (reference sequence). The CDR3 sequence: CSATTGNGGYTF. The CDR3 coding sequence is TGCAGTGCTACGACAGGGAACGGTGGCTACACCTTC.

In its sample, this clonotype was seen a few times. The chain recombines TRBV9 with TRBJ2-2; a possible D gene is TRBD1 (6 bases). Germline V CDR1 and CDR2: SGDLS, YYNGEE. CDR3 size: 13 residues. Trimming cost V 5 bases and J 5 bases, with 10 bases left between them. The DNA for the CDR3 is TGTGCCAGCAGTGATACAGGGACCGGGGAGCTGTTTTTT. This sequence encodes CASSDTGTGELFF. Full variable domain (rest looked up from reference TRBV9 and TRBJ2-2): DSGVTQTPKHLITATGQRVTLRCSPRSGDLSVYWYQQSLDQGLQFLIQYYNGEERAKGNILERFSAQQFPDLHSELNLSSLELGDSALYFCASSDTGTGELFFGEGSRLTVL.

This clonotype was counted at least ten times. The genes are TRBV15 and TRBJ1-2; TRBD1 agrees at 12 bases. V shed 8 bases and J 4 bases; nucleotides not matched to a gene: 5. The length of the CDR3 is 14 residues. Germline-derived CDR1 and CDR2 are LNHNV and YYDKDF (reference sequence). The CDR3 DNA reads TGTGCCACCCGTGGGACAGGGGGCTCCTATGGCTACACCTTC. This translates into CATRGTGGSYGYTF. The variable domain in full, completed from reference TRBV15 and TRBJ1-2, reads DAMVIQNPRYQVTQFGKPVTLSCSQTLNHNVMYWYQQKSSQAPKLLFHYYDKDFNNEADTPDNFQSRRPNTSFCFLDIRSPGLGDTAMYLCATRGTGGSYGYTFGSGTRLTVV.

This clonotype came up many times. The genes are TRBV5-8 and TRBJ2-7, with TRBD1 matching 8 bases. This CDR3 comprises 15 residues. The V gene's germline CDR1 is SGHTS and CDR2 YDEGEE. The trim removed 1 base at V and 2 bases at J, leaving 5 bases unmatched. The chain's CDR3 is CASSLRQGTTYEQYF. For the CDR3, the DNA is TGTGCCAGCAGCTTGCGACAGGGGACGACCTACGAGCAGTACTTC.

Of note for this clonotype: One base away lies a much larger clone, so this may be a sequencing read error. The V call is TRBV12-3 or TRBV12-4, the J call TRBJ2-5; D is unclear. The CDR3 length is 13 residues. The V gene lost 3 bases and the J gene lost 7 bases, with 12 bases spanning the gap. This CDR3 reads CASSLAGLATQYF. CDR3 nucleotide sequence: TGTGCCAGCAGTTTGGCAGGTCTGGCGACCCAGTACTTC.

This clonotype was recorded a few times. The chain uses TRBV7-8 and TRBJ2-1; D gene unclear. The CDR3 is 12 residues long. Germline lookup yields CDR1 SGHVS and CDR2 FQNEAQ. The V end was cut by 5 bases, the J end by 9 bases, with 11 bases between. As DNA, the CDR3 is TGTGCCAGCAGCCCCAGATACGGTGAGCAGTTCTTC. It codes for CASSPRYGEQFF.

The CDR3 nucleotides are TGCAGTGCTAGGGCGGGAGTAGGGAATCAGCCCCAGCATTTT. Protein: CSARAGVGNQPQHF. The chain combines TRBV20-1 with TRBJ1-5; D remains unclear. V shed 3 bases and J shed 4 bases, with 13 bases lying between them. The CDR3 length is 14 residues. Germline values: CDR1 DFQATT, CDR2 SNEGSKA (reference sequence).

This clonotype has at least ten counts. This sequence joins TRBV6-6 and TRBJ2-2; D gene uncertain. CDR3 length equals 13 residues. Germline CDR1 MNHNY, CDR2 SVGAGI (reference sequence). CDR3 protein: CAMGPPDTGELFF. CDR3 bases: TGTGCTATGGGCCCCCCCGACACCGGGGAGCTGTTTTTT.

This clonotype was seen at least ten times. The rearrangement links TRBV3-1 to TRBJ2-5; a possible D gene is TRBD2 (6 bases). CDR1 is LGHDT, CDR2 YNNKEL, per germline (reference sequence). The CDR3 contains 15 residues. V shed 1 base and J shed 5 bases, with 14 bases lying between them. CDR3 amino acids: CASSQGWDSRETQYF. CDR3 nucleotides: TGTGCCAGCAGCCAAGGGTGGGACTCGAGGGAGACCCAGTACTTC.

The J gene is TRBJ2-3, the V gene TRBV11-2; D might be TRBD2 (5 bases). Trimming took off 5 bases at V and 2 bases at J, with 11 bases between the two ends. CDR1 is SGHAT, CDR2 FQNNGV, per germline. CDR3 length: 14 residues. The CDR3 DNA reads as TGTGCCAGCAGCCCCGGGGTGGTCACAGATACGCAGTATTTT. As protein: CASSPGVVTDTQYF.

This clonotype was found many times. CDR3 loop: CASSPPVLTGELFF. CDR3 in DNA: TGTGCCAGCTCACCACCGGTCCTCACCGGGGAGCTGTTTTTT. The rearrangement joins TRBV18 to TRBJ2-2; no clear D gene. With 0 bases removed from V and 4 bases from J, the gap between germline ends came to 6 bases. Germline assignment: CDR1 KGHSH and CDR2 LQKENI. The CDR3 runs 14 residues.

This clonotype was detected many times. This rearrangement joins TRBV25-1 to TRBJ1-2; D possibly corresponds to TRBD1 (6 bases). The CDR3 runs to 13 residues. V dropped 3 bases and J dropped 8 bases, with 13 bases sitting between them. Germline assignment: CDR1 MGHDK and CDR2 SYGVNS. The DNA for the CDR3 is TGTGCCAGCAGTGAGGCGGACAGCGAGGGCTACACCTTC. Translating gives CASSEADSEGYTF.

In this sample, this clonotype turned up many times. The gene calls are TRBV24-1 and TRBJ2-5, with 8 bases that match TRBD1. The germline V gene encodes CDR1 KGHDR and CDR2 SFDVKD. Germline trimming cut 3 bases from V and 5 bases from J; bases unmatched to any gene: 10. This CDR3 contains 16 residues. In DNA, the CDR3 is TGTGCCACCAGTGATCGCTCCAGGGGGCTGGCGGAGACCCAGTACTTC. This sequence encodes CATSDRSRGLAETQYF.

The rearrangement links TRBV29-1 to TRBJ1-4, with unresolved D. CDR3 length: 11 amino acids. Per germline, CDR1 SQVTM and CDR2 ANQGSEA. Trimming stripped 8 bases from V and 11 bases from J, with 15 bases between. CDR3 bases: TGCAGCCAAGAGGGCGAGGTGAAACTGTTTTTT. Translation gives CSQEGEVKLFF.

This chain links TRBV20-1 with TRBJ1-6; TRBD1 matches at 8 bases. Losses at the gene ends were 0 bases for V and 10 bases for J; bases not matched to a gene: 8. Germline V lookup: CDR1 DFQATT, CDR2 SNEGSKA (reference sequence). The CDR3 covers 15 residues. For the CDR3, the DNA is TGCAGTGCTAGAGATCTGACAGGGGCGGTCTCACCCCTCCACTTT. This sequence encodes CSARDLTGAVSPLHF.

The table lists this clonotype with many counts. DNA of the CDR3: TGTGCCAGCAGCTGGGACCAGGGTGCAGGAAACACCATATATTTT. Protein: CASSWDQGAGNTIYF. This rearrangement joins TRBV5-4 to TRBJ1-3, with a tentative D call TRBD1 (5 bases). The CDR3 contains 15 residues. Germline V gene data show CDR1 as SGHNT and CDR2 as YYREEE (reference sequence). The V and J ends lost 3 bases and 4 bases respectively, with 14 bases between them.

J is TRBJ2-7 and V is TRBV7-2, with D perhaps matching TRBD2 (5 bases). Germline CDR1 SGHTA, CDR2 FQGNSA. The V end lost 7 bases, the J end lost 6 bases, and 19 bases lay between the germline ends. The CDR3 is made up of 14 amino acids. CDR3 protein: CASKPSFGRGEQYF. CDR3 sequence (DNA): TGTGCCAGCAAGCCTTCGTTTGGGAGAGGCGAGCAGTACTTC.

Here the CDR3 DNA reads TGTGCCAGCAGCCATAGTCAAGAGACCCAGCATTTT. Encoded protein: CASSHSQETQHF. V is TRBV11-3 and J is TRBJ1-5, with no clear D. V shed 5 bases and J shed 11 bases, with 13 bases lying between them. Germline lookup yields CDR1 SGHNT and CDR2 YENEEA. The CDR3 is 12 residues long.

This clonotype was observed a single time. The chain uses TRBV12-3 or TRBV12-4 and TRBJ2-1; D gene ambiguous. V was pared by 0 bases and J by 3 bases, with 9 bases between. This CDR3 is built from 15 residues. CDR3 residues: CASSLAHGDYNEQFF. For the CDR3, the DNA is TGTGCCAGCAGTTTAGCGCATGGAGACTACAATGAGCAGTTCTTC.

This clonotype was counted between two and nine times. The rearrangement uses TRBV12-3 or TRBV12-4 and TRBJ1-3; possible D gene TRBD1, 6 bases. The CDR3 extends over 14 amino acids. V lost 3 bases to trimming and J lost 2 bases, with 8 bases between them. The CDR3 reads CASSFPGAGNTIYF. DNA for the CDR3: TGTGCCAGCAGTTTCCCAGGGGCTGGAAACACCATATATTTT.

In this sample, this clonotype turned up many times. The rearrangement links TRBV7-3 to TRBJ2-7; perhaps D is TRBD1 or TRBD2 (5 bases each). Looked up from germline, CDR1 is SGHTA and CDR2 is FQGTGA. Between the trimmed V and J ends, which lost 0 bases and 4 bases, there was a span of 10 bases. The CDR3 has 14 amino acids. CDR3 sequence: CASSLTGEGYEQYF. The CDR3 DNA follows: TGTGCCAGCAGCTTAACGGGTGAGGGGTACGAGCAGTACTTC.

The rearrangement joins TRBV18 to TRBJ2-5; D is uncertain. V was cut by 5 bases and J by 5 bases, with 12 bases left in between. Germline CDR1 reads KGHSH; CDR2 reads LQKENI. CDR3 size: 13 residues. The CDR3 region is CASSGQQAETQYF. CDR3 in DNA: TGTGCCAGCTCAGGTCAGCAAGCGGAGACCCAGTACTTC.

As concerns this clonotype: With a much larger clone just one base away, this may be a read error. The CDR3: CASRSYYSGTTIYF. CDR3 DNA: TGTGCCAGTAGATCGTACTACTCTGGAACCACCATATATTTT. This chain uses TRBV19 with TRBJ1-3, with D hard to call. The germline CDR1 and CDR2 sequences are LNHDA and SQIVND (reference sequence). The CDR3 length is 14 residues.

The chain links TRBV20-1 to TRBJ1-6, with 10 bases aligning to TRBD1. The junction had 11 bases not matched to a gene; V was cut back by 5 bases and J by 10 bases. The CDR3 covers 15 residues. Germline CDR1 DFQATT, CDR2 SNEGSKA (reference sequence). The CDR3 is CSAAEGQGRRSPLHF. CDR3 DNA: TGCAGTGCTGCGGAGGGACAGGGGAGACGGTCACCCCTCCACTTT.

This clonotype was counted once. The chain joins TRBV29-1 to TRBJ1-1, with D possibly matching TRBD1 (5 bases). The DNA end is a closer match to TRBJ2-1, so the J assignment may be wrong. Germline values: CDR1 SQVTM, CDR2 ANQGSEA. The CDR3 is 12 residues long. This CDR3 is CSVSQAYNEQFF. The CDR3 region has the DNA TGCAGCGTATCACAGGCCTACAATGAGCAGTTCTTC.

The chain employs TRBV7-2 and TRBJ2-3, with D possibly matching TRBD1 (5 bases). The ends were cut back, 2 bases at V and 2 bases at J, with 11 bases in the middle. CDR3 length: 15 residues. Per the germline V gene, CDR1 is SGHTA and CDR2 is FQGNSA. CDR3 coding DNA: TGTGCCAGCAGCTTATTGACAGAGAACACAGATACGCAGTATTTT. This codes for CASSLLTENTDTQYF.

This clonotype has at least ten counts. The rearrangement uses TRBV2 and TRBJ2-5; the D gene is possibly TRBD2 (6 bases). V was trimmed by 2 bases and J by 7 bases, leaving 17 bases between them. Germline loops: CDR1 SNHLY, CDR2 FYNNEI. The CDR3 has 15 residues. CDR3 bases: TGTGCCAGCAGTGAAATGGGCGGGACGCCGGGGACCCAGTACTTC. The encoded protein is CASSEMGGTPGTQYF. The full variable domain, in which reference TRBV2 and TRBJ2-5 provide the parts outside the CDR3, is EPEVTQTPSHQVTQMGQEVILRCVPISNHLYFYWYRQILGQKVEFLVSFYNNEISEKSEIFDDQFSVERPDGSNFTLKIRSTKLEDSAMYFCASSEMGGTPGTQYFGPGTRLLVL.

The DNA of the CDR3 is TGTGCCAGCAGCCGGGGACCGTACAATCAGCCCCAGCATTTT. It encodes CASSRGPYNQPQHF. This chain links TRBV11-2 with TRBJ1-5; TRBD1 might be the D (5 bases). There are 14 residues in the CDR3. Germline V gene sequence: CDR1 SGHAT, CDR2 FQNNGV. Trimming pared 5 bases from V and 3 bases from J, leaving 11 bases between.

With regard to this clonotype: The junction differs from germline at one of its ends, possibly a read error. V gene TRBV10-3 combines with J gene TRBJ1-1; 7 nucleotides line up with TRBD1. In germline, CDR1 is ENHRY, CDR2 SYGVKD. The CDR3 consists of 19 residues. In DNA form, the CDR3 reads TGTGCCAGCAGTTTGGGGTGGACAGGAGGCAGGGGAATGAACACTGAAGCTTTCTTT. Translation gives CASSLGWTGGRGMNTEAFF.